This T cell receptor (beta chain) appears in the sequencing data of a study of identical twins. Unique molecular identifiers were in the cDNA, with template-switch universal primer binding. Via MiXCR, TCRdb re-called the 5' RACE reads, giving one row per CDR3 protein. The table records 500,000 to 650,000 distinct CDR3 sequences, roughly 7.2% of them present only once. This clonotype occurred many times. The V and J ends lost 1 base and 3 bases respectively, with 11 bases between them. The CDR3 is made up of 15 amino acids. The sample was also linked to a second study, of yellow fever vaccine responses in identical twins.

This receptor was taken from a woman younger than 35 in good health. The sequenced material came from PBMCs. The chain employs TRBV12-3 or TRBV12-4 and TRBJ2-3, with no clear D. CDR3 nucleotide sequence: TGTGCCAGCAGTTTAGAAGGGTCCTGGACAGATACGCAGTATTTT. It yields the protein CASSLEGSWTDTQYF.